The 9 T cell receptor beta chains in this list originate from one sample, sequenced in a study of blood T cell repertoires in COVID-19. Clones were sequenced by immunoSEQ multiplex PCR, and TCRdb holds only the in-frame ones, with some missing. The sample consists of roughly 180,000 clones, 65% to 85% of them appearing once. Sequencing was performed on PBMCs or T cells enriched from blood (not recorded which). The receptors derive from a woman aged 55-75 years who had recovered from COVID-19.

This rearrangement joins TRBV24-1 to TRBJ2-4, with a weak D call TRBD2 (8 bases). The CDR3 consists of 20 residues. The V end lost 9 bases, the J end lost 8 bases, and 37 bases lay between the germline ends. The germline CDR1 and CDR2 sequences are KGHDR and SFDVKD. In DNA form, the CDR3 reads TGTGCCACCCCGCCGGACGACAGGGCCTTTCTTTCCGTCGGGGGGGACATTCAGTACTTC. Translated: CATPPDDRAFLSVGGDIQYF.

Regarding this clone: The sample carries other DNA sequences with the same CDR3. This chain joins TRBV3-1 (or the pseudogene TRBV3-2) and TRBJ1-5; 8 nucleotides line up with TRBD1. Trimming removed 4 bases from V and 7 bases from J; junction bases left unmatched: 3. The germline V gene has CDR1 LGHDT and CDR2 YNNKEL (reference sequence). The CDR3 spans 13 residues. CDR3 amino acids: CASSPDRDQPQHF. In nucleotides, the CDR3 is TGTGCCAGCAGCCCGGACAGGGACCAGCCCCAGCATTTT.

The chain recombines TRBV7-9 with TRBJ2-7, with 7 bases that match TRBD1. Unmatched junction bases numbered 8, after V lost 0 bases and J lost 6 bases. Germline CDR1 SEHNR, CDR2 FQNEAQ (reference sequence). This CDR3 has 15 amino acids. Here the CDR3 reads CASSLADTNRGEQYF. The CDR3 DNA is TGTGCCAGCAGCTTAGCGGACACCAACAGGGGCGAGCAGTACTTC.

The chain combines TRBV6-5 with TRBJ1-2; weak D call: TRBD1 (5 bases). Germline CDR1 and CDR2: MNHEY and SVGAGI. This CDR3 has 13 amino acids. V was pared by 7 bases and J by 5 bases, with 14 bases between. The CDR3, as DNA: TGTGCCAGCATGTCTGCCAGGGCATATGGCTACACCTTC. Encoded protein: CASMSARAYGYTF.

This clone was counted a single time. V usage is TRBV5-8 and J usage is TRBJ1-1; D remains ambiguous. The V end was cut by 0 bases, the J end by 12 bases, with 12 bases between. The CDR3 covers 12 residues. Germline V gene lookup returns CDR1 SGHTS and CDR2 YDEGEE. In DNA, the CDR3 is TGTGCCAGCAGCTTGGCTGGCGGGGAATCTTTCTTT. Amino acid sequence: CASSLAGGESFF.

V and J are TRBV5-1 and TRBJ2-2; the D gene is possibly TRBD2 (5 bases). V lost 2 bases, J lost 2 bases, and 10 bases lay in between. Per germline, CDR1 SGHRS and CDR2 YFSETQ. The CDR3 loop spans 15 amino acids. CDR3 bases: TGCGCCAGCAGCTTTTCGGGATCAAACACCGGGGAGCTGTTTTTT. Translated, it gives CASSFSGSNTGELFF.

CDR3 in DNA: TGTGCCAGCAGTTACAAGGGGGAGAACACTGAAGCTTTCTTT. This codes for CASSYKGENTEAFF. V usage is TRBV6-5 and J usage is TRBJ1-1; D is possibly TRBD1 (6 bases). CDR3 size: 14 residues. The germline CDR1 and CDR2 sequences are MNHEY and SVGAGI. Trimming took 2 bases from V and 1 from J, leaving 8 bases between them.

This clone was seen a few times. This CDR3 reads CASTEGGHTEAFF. Written as DNA, the CDR3 is TGTGCCAGCACCGAGGGAGGGCACACTGAAGCTTTCTTT. This rearrangement joins TRBV12-3 or TRBV12-4 to TRBJ1-1; D is unclear. V lost 7 bases, J lost 3 bases, and 12 bases lay in between. CDR3 length: 13 residues.

V is TRBV10-2 and J is TRBJ2-5, with 11 bases that match TRBD2. CDR3 length: 15 amino acids. Trimming took 10 bases from V and 1 from J; bases not matched to a gene: 8. CDR1 and CDR2 from the germline V gene are WSHSY and SAAADI. Written as DNA, the CDR3 is TGCGCCACCAAAAGACTAGCGGGACCCCAAGAGACCCAGTACTTC. Translated: CATKRLAGPQETQYF.